This TCR beta chain was profiled in a study of blood T cell repertoires in COVID-19. Study-level information: Samples came from the United States, Italy and Spain, spanning acute and convalescent COVID-19. From T cells, B-cell-depleted T cells, or PBMCs came the material, which was cDNA or gDNA.

Per the original methods: Reference gene primer amplification in the assay estimated nucleated cell counts. Clones were sequenced by immunoSEQ multiplex PCR, and TCRdb holds only the in-frame ones, with some missing. For V, J and clone size, that table is used; D and trimming come from the DNA. The sample contains 250,000 to 300,000 clones, about nine tenths of which appear only once. The ends were cut back, 7 bases at V and 8 bases at J, with 12 bases in the middle. The CDR3 has 13 residues. From germline, CDR1 is WSHSY and CDR2 SAAADI. Seattle-derived patients entered the study during active infection and were followed longitudinally.

V is TRBV10-2 and J is TRBJ1-6; D remains unclear. This TCR came from a woman in her twenties or thirties with COVID-19, enrolled during active disease. The sequenced sample consisted of peripheral blood. This CDR3 is CASTYGVYSPLHF. As DNA, the CDR3 is TGCGCCAGCACCTACGGAGTATATTCACCCCTCCACTTT.